A single T cell receptor (beta chain) is shown here with its context. It lacks a known antigen. Per-base quality was not reported, and no clone a single base away is much larger than it. Library preparation was by 5' RACE. A second PCR of roughly 6 to 11 cycles was run with a J-beta primer mix and a sample-barcoded 5' primer. A unique molecular identifier was introduced onto each TCR beta cDNA molecule by a template-switch 5' adaptor carrying 12 random nucleotides. At least 2.5 million CDR3-containing paired-end reads were obtained from each sample. First-strand cDNA was synthesized from all RNA with the Mint cDNA synthesis kit, primed by a TRBC-specific oligonucleotide. All cDNA was treated with uracil-DNA glycosylase and then went through a first 18-cycle PCR with the universal primers M1SS and BC2_uni_R. From the authors' description of their analysis: Normalization of each sample was performed by random selection of 1 million high-quality reads, each carrying a distinct molecular identifier. Reads with shared molecular identifiers were discarded instead of being binned into consensus sequences. MiTCR, set to a Q25 quality threshold and the strictest error-elimination algorithm, was used for CDR3 identification, clonotype clustering and error correction. Lower-bound total TCR beta diversity was estimated with a nonparametric unseen species model using Euler transformation. The public reads were quality trimmed at Q25 with fastp and then assembled into clones with MiXCR by TCRdb, keeping productive beta chains. Records with the same CDR3 protein are collapsed into one entry carrying the most frequent genes and DNA. TCRdb, rather than the study authors, made the V and J calls. This sample comprises approximately 1,700,000 distinct CDR3 sequences, roughly two fifths of them detected only once. 23% of the sample lies in the top ten.

This sample is part of a study of blood T cells in healthy people across ages (dated by TCRdb to about 2015). About the study as a whole: In model experiments, template switching captured about one uniquely barcoded TCR beta cDNA molecule for every two T cells. The study measured age-related changes in TCR beta repertoire diversity using deep sequencing normalized with unique cDNA molecular identifiers. The donors were split into four age groups: young (average around 17 years), middle-aged (roughly 42), aged (roughly 68) and long-lived (82). Donors of different ages were randomly distributed across sequencing lanes to avoid experimental bias. For two donors (one aged 18 to 30 and one aged 80 or older), the study analyzed two additional independent replicas of 1 million unique cDNA reads from the same blood draw. Broader findings and caveats from the paper: Compared with the aged group, the long-lived group had more naive CD4+ T cells, fewer expanded clones and increased TCR diversity, suggesting age selection. Donor CMV infection status was unknown, potentially confounding age-related changes in expanded clonotypes. Observed TCR beta diversity correlated strongly with the percentage of naive T cells measured by flow cytometry. Observed TCR beta diversity per million T cells fell roughly linearly with age, and a significant reduction was already apparent by age roughly 40. Estimates of total diversity based on one million sequenced T cells were regarded as lower bounds and as underestimates. Conclusive comparison of naive and antigen-experienced compartments was prevented by the profiling of bulk unsorted PBMCs.

Looking up the germline V gene (reference sequence) yields CDR1 DFQATT and CDR2 SNEGSKA. From cysteine to phenylalanine, the CDR3 is 16 amino acids long. Here the CDR3 DNA is all that survives: 48 bases in frame from base 1. Unmatched junction bases come to 13, with V trimmed by 4 bases and J by 2 bases. Systemically healthy Caucasian individuals from Russia, around 39 in total and aged about 6 to 95 years, were included as donors. Each donor gave about 10 milliliters of peripheral blood, drawn into EDTA-treated Vacutainer tubes. Ficoll-Paque density-gradient centrifugation was used to isolate PBMCs, with at least 6.5 million obtained per sample. Trizol reagent was used to extract total RNA from the PBMCs, yielding at least 5 micrograms per sample. For every donor, flow cytometry on a PBMC aliquot measured the percentage of naive CD45RAhigh/CD27high T cells.

The chain employs TRBV20-1 and TRBJ2-5; 7 bases in the middle match TRBD2. The sequence came from a human donor in good health. The specimen sequenced was blood. This receptor has the CDR3 CSATPWRGSSQETQYF. Read as DNA, the sequence is TGCAGTGCTACACCTTGGCGGGGGTCATCTCAAGAGACCCAGTACTTC.